The entry below describes one T cell receptor beta chain. V lost 10 bases, J lost 6 bases, and 9 bases stayed unmatched. Germline lookup yields CDR1 SNHLY and CDR2 FYNNEI. CDR3 length: 14 residues. This sample stems from a study of cytomegalovirus exposure and HLA in healthy donors. Profiled with immunoSEQ multiplex PCR; TCRdb holds only in-frame clones, not every one. The table has about 150,000 clones, approximately 90% seen once. Sequenced material: PBMCs. This chain joins TRBV2 and TRBJ1-5; 10 nucleotides match TRBD1. The TCR originated in a woman younger than 45 in good health and CMV-seropositive. The CDR3 nucleotides read TGTGCCACTAAACCTGACAGGGGGCCTCAGCCCCAGCATTTT. Translated, it gives CATKPDRGPQPQHF.